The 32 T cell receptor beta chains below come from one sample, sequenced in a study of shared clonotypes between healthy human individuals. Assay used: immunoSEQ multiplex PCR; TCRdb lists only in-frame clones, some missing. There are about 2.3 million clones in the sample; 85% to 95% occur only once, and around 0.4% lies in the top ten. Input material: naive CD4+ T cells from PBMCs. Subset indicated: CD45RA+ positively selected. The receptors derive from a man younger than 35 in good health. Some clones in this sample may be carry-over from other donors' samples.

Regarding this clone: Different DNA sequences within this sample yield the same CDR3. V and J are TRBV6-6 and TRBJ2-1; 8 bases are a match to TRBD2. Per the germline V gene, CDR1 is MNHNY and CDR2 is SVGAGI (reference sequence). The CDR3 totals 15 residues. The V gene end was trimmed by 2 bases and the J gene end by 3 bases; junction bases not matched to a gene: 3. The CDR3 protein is CASSYGGTSYNEQFF. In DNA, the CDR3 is TGTGCCAGCAGTTACGGTGGGACTAGCTACAATGAGCAGTTCTTC.

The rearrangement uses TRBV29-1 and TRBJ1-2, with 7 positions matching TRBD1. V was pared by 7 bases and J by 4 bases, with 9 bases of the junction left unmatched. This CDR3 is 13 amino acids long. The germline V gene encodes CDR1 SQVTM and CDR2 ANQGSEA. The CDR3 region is CSAGTEGGYGYTF. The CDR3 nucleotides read TGCAGCGCTGGGACAGAGGGGGGCTATGGCTACACCTTC.

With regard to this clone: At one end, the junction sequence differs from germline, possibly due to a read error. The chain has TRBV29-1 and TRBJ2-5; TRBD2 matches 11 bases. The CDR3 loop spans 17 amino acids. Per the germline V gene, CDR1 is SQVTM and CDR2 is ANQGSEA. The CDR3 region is CSAEVPLAGGLWETQYF. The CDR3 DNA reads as TGCAGCGCTGAAGTCCCCTTAGCGGGAGGGCTCTGGGAGACCCAGTACTTC.

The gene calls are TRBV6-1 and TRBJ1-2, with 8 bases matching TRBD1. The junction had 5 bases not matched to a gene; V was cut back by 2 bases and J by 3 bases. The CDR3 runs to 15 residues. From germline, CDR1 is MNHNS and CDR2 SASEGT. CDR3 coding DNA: TGTGCCAGCAGTGAATCAGGGGGCGCCCACTATGGCTACACCTTC. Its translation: CASSESGGAHYGYTF.

The CDR3: CASSGVETQYF. For the CDR3, the DNA is TGTGCCAGCTCGGGGGTAGAGACCCAGTACTTC. This chain joins TRBV6-1 and TRBJ2-5; tentatively, D is TRBD2 (6 bases). V was trimmed by 8 bases and J by 4 bases, leaving 8 bases between them. Germline lookup yields CDR1 MNHNS and CDR2 SASEGT. This CDR3 comprises 11 residues.

CDR3 DNA sequence: TGTGCCAGCAGCCTCTCCGGGGCAAACACTGAAGCTTTCTTT. Translation gives CASSLSGANTEAFF. The chain uses TRBV7-2 and TRBJ1-1; the D gene is possibly TRBD1 (5 bases). Germline CDR1 and CDR2: SGHTA and FQGNSA. This CDR3 is built from 14 residues. The V and J ends lost 5 bases and 2 bases respectively, with 12 bases between them.

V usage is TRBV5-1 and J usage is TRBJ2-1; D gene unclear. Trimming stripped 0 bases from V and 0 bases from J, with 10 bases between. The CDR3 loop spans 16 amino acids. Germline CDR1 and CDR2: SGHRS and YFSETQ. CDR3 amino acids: CASSLGTFISYNEQFF. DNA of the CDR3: TGCGCCAGCAGCTTGGGCACGTTTATCTCCTACAATGAGCAGTTCTTC.

Here the CDR3 DNA reads TGTGCCAGTAGTATAGAAGCGGGAATCACCTACGAGCAGTACTTC. Encoded protein: CASSIEAGITYEQYF. The gene calls are TRBV19 and TRBJ2-7; TRBD2 matches 7 bases. There are 15 residues in the CDR3. V shed 0 bases and J 2 bases; nucleotides not matched to a gene: 4. Looked up from germline, CDR1 is LNHDA and CDR2 is SQIVND (reference sequence).

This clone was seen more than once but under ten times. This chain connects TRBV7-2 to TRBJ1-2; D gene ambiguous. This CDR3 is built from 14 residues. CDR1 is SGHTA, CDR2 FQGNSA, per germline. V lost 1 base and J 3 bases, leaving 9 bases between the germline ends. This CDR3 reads CASSLGRTYYGYTF. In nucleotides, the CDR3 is TGTGCCAGCAGCTTAGGCAGGACCTACTATGGCTACACCTTC.

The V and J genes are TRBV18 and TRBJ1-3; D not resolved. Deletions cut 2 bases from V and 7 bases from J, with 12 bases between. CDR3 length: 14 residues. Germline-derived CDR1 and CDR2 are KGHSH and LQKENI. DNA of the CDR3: TGTGCCAGCTCACCAGAGCGGCAGCCCAACACCATATATTTT. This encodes CASSPERQPNTIYF.

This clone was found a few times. DNA for the CDR3: TGTGCCAGCATCAACCCGACAGGGGGATGGGGTGAAGCTTTCTTT. Translation: CASINPTGGWGEAFF. The genes are TRBV28 and TRBJ1-1, with 9 bases identical to TRBD1. The CDR3 has 15 amino acids. Germline-derived CDR1 and CDR2 are MDHEN and SYDVKM. V was clipped by 7 bases and J by 7 bases; unmatched bases: 13.

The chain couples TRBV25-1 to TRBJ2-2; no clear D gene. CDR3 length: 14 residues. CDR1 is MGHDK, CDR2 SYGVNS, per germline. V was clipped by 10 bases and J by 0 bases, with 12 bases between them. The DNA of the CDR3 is TGTGCCACCTCGACATCAACGAACACCGGGGAGCTGTTTTTT. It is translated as CATSTSTNTGELFF.

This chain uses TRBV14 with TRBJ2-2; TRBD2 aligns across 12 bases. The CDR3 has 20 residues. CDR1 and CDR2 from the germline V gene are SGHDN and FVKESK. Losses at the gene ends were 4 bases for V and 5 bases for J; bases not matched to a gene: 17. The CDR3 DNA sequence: TGTGCCAGCAGCCTGACTCCGGGACTAGCGGGCGAGCGGCGAACCGGGGAGCTGTTTTTT. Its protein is CASSLTPGLAGERRTGELFF.

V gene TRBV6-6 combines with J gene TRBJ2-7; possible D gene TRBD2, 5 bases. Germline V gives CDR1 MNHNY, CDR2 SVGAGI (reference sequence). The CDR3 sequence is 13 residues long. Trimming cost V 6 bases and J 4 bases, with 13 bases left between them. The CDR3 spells CASSPRRVYEQYF. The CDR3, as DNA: TGTGCCAGCAGCCCGAGGCGGGTTTACGAGCAGTACTTC.

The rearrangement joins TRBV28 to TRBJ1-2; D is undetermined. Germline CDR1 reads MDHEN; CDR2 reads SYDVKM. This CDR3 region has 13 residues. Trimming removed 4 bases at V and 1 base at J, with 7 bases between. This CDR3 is CASSSAHNYGYTF. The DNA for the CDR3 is TGTGCCAGCAGTTCTGCGCATAACTATGGCTACACCTTC.

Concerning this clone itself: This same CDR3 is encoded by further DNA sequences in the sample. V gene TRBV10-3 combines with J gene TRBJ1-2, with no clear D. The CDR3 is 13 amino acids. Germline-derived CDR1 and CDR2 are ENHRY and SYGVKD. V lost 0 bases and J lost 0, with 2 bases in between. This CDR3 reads CAISESANYGYTF. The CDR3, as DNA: TGTGCCATCAGTGAGTCCGCTAACTATGGCTACACCTTC.

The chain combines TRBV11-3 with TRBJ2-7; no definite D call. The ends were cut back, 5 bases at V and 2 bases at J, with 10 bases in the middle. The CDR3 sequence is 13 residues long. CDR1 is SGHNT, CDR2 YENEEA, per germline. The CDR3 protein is CASSAGGAYEQYF. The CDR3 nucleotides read TGTGCCAGCAGCGCCGGCGGAGCCTACGAGCAGTACTTC.

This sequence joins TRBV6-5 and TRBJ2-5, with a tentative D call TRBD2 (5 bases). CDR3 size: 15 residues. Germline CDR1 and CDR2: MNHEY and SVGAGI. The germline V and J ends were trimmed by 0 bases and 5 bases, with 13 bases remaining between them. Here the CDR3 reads CASSYSFVEVETQYF. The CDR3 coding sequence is TGTGCCAGCAGTTACTCCTTCGTGGAGGTGGAGACCCAGTACTTC.

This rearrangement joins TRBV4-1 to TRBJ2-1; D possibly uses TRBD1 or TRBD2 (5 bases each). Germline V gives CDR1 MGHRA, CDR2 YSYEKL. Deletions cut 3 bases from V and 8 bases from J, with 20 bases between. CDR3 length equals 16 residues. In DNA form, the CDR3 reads TGCGCCAGCAGCCAGGGAAAGGGCCGGGACCGTGATGAGCAGTTCTTC. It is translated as CASSQGKGRDRDEQFF.

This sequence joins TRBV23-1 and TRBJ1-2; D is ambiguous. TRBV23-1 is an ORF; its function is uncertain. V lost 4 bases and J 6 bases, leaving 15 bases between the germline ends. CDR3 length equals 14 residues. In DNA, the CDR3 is TGCGCCAGCAGTCGTGGGAATACTGGGGATGGCTACACCTTC. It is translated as CASSRGNTGDGYTF.

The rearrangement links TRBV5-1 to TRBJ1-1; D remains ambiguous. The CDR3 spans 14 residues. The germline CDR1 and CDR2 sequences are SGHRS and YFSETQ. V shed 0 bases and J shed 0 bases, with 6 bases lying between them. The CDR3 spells CASSLVSVNTEAFF. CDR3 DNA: TGCGCCAGCAGCTTGGTATCGGTGAACACTGAAGCTTTCTTT.

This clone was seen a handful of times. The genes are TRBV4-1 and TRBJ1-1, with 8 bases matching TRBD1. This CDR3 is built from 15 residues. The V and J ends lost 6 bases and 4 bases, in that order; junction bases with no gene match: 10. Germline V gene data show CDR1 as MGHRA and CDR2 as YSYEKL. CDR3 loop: CASSPQGARVTEAFF. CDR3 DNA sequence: TGCGCCAGCAGTCCCCAGGGGGCTCGAGTCACTGAAGCTTTCTTT.

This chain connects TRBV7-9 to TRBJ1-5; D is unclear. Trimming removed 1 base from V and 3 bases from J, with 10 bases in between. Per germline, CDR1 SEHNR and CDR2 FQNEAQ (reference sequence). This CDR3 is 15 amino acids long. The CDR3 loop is CASSLDQADNQPQHF. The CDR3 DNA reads TGTGCCAGCAGCTTAGATCAGGCGGACAATCAGCCCCAGCATTTT.

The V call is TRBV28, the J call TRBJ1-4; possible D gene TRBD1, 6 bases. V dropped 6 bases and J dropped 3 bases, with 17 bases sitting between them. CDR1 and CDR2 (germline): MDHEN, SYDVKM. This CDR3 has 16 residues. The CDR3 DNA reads TGTGCCAGCAGATCCCCAGGGGCCCAGTCTAATGAAAAACTGTTTTTT. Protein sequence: CASRSPGAQSNEKLFF.

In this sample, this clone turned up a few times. CDR3 residues: CASSQDGRKRNTEAFF. In DNA form, the CDR3 reads TGTGCCAGCAGCCAAGATGGCCGGAAACGGAACACTGAAGCTTTCTTT. V gene TRBV14 combines with J gene TRBJ1-1; unclear D gene. Germline V gene lookup returns CDR1 SGHDN and CDR2 FVKESK. The CDR3 has 16 amino acids. The V gene lost 0 bases and the J gene lost 1 base, with 12 bases spanning the gap.

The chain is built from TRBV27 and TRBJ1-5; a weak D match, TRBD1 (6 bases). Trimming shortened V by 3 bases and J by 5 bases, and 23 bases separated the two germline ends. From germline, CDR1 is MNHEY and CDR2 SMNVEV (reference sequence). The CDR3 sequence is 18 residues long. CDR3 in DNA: TGTGCCAGCAGTTTGAGGGGGTTGGGTACGGAAGGGCATCAGCCCCAGCATTTT. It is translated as CASSLRGLGTEGHQPQHF.

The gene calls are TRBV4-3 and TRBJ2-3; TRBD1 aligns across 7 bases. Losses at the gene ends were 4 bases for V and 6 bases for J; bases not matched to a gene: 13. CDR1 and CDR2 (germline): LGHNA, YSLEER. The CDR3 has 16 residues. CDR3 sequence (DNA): TGCGCCAGCAGCCTCGCAGGGGTAGGGGGCCCGGATACGCAGTATTTT. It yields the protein CASSLAGVGGPDTQYF.

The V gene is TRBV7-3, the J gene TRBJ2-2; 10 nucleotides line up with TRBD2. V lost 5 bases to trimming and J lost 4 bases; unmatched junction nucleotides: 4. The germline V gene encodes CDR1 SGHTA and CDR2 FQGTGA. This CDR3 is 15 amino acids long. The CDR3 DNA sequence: TGTGCCAGCAGCATACTAGCGGGACTCACCGGGGAGCTGTTTTTT. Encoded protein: CASSILAGLTGELFF.

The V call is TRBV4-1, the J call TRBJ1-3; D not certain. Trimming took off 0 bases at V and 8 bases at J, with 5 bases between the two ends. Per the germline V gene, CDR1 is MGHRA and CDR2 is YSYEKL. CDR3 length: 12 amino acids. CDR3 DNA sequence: TGCGCCAGCAGCCAAGAGGTCGACACCATATATTTT. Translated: CASSQEVDTIYF.

CDR3 DNA sequence: TGCGCCAGCAGCTTGGGACACAAGGACAATGAGCAGTTCTTC. It yields the protein CASSLGHKDNEQFF. The chain is built from TRBV5-1 and TRBJ2-1; D call uncertain. This CDR3 comprises 14 residues. V was clipped by 0 bases and J by 5 bases, with 9 bases between them. Germline assignment: CDR1 SGHRS and CDR2 YFSETQ.

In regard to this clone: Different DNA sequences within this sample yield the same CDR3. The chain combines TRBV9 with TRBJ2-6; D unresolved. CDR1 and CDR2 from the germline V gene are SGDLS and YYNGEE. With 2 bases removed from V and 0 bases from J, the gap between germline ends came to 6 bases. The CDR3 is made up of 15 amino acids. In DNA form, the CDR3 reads TGTGCCAGCAGCGTCCTCGCCTCTGGGGCCAACGTCCTGACTTTC. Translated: CASSVLASGANVLTF.

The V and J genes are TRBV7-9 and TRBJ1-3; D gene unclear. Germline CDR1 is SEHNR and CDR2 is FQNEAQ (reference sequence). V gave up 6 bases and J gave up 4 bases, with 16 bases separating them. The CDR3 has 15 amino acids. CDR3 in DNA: TGTGCCAGCAGTCACTCCAGGCCTCCCGGAAACACCATATATTTT. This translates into CASSHSRPPGNTIYF.